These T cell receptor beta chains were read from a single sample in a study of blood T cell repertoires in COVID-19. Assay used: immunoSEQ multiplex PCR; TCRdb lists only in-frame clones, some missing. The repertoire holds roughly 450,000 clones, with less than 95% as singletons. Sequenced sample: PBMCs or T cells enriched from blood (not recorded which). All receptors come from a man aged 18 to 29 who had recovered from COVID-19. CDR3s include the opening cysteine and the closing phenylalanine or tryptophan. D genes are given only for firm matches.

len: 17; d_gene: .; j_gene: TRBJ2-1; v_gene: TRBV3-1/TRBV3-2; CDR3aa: CASSPLAVFGVRNEQFF
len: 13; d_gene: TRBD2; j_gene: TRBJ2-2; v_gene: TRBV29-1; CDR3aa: CSVSGTSTGELFF
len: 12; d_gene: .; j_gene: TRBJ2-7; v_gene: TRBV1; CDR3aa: CTQGGGSYEQYF
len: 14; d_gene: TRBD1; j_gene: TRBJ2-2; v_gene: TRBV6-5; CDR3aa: CASRETGAVGELFF
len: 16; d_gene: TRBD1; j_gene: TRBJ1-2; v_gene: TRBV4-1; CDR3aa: CASSQTLRDREDGYTF
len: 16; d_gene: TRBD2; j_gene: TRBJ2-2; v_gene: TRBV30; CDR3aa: CACLSGRALDTGELFF
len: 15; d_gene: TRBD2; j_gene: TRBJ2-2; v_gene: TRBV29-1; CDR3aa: CSVSLAGVATGELFF
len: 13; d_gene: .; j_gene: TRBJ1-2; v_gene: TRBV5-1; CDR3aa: CASRRTANYGYTF
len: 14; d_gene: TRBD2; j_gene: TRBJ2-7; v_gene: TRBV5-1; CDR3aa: CASSLEAGGYEQYF
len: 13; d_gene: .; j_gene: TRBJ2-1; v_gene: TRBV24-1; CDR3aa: CATSDLWSREQFF
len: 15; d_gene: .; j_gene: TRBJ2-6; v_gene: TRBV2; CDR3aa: CASSVTASGANVLTF
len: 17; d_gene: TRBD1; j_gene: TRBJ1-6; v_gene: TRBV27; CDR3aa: CASSLLQGRPYNSPLHF
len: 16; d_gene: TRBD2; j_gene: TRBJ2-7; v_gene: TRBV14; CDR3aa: CASSLLAGEGSYEQYF
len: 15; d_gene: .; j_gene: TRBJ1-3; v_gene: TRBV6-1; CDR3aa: CASSEGSGGWNTIYF
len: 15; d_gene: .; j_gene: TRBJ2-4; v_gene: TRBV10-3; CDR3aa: CAISEFGEAKNIQYF
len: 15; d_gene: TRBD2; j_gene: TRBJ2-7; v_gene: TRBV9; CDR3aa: CASSVLAGGPYEQYF
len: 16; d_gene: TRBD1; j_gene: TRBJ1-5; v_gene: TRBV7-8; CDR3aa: CASSLRPQGVGQPQHF
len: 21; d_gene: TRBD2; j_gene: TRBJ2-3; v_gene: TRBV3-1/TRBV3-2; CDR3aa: CASSQRATTRTSGVVGDTQYF
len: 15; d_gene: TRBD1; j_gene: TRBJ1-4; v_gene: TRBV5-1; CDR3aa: CASSLARGSGEKLFF
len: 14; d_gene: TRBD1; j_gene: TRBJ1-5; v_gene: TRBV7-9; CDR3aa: CASSQDRGDQPQHF
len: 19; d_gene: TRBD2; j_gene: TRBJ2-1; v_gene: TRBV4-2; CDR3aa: CASSQEFPGTSGRHNEQFF
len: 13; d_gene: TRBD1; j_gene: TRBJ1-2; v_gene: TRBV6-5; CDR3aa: CASRGQASYGYTF
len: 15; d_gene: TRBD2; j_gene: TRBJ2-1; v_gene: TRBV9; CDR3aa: CASSVDPLAANEQFF
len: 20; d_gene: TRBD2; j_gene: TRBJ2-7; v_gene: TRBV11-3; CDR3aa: CASSLAPGTTILAGDYEQYF
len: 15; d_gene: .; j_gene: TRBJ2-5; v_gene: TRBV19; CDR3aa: CASSSLTVSQETQYF
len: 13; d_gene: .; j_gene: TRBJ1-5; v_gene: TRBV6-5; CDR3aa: CASRTDSNQPQHF
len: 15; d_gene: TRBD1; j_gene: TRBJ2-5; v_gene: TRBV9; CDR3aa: CASSVEGQGLETQYF
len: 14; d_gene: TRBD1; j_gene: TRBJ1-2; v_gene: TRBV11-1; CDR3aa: CASSRRTGDYGYTF
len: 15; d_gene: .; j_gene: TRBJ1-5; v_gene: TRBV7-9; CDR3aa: CASSLSQGLNQPQHF
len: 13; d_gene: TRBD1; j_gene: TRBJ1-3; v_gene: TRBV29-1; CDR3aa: CSVAQGAGNTIYF
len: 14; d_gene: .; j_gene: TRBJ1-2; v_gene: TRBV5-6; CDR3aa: CASSFAGAQSGYTF
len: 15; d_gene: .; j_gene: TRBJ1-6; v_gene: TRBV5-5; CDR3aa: CASSLVGNWGEPLHF
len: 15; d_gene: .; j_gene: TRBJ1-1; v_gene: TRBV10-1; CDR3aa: CASSESGGRGTEAFF
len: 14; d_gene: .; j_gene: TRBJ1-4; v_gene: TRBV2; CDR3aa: CASSDQGLGEKLFF
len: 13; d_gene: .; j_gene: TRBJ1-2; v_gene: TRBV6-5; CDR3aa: CASKLFRSYGYTF
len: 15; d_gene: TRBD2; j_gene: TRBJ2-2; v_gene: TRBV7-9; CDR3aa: CASSLQRGATGELFF
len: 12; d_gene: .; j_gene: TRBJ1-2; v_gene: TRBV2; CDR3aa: CASRNGQAGYTF
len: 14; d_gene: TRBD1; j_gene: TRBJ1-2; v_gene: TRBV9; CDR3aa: CASSAGTGGYGYTF
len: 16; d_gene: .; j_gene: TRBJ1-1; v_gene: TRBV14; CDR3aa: CASSQGIQNRLSETFF
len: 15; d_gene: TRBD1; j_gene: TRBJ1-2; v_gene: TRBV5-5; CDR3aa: CASSLGDRANYGYTF
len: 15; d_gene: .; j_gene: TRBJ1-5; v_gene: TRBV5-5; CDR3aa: CATTTGPNSNQPQHF
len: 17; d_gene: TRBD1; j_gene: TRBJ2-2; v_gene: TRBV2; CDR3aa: CASSVRAGGSSTGELFF
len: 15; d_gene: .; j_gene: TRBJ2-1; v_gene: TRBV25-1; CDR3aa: CASSPPSSSYNEQFF
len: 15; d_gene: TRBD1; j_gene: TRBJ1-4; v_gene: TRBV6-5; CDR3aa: CASINDRGVLEKLFF
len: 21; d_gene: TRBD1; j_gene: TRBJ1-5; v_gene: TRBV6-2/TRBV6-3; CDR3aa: CASSPGQGTLGGYRSNQPQHF
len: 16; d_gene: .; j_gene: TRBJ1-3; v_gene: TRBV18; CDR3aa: CASSPNAGPFGNTIYF
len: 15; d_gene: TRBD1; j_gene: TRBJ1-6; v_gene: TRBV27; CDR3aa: CASSLVGQGRAPLHF
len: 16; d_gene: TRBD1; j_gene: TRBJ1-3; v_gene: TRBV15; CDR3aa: CATSPPGTVSGNTIYF
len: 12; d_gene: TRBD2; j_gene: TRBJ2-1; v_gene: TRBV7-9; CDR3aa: CASSWTSNEQFF
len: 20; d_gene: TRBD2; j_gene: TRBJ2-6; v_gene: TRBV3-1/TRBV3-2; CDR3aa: CASSQDPRQRESSGANVLTF
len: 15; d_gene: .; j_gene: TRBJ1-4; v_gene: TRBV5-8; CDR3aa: CASSLSGAYPEKLFF
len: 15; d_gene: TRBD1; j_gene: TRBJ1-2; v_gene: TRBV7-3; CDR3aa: CASSPTTGQGNGYTF
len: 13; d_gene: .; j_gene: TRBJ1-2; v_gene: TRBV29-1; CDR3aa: CSVADSNKYGYTF
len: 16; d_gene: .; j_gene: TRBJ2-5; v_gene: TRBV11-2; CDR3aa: CASSPEVREAQETQYF
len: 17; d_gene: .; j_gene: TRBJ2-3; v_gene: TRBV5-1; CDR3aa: CASSFTAGRSVTDTQYF
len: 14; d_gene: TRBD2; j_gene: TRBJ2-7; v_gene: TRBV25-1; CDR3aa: CASSVREGTYEQYF
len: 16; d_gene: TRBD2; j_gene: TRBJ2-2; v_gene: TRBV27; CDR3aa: CASRDPSGTLPGELFF